This T cell receptor beta chain comes out of a study of shared clonotypes between healthy human individuals. Repertoires were generated with immunoSEQ multiplex PCR, while TCRdb's copy carries only in-frame clones and drops some. The sample contains some 2,500,000 clones, around 92% of which appear only once. The ends were cut back, 0 bases at V and 0 bases at J, with 9 bases in the middle. Germline V lookup: CDR1 SGDLS, CDR2 YYNGEE. The CDR3 totals 15 residues. Worth noting for this clone: The sample has other DNA sequences that encode this CDR3 too.

In the CD4+ fraction, cells were divided into CD45RA+ naive and CD45RA-negative memory subsets. What was sequenced was naive CD4+ T cells from PBMCs. Subset meaning: CD45RA+ positively selected. This rearrangement joins TRBV9 to TRBJ1-1, with D unresolved. The clonotype originates from a young man in good health. Some clones in this sample may be carry-over from other donors' samples. The CDR3 DNA reads as TGTGCCAGCAGCGTAGCGGGGAGCATGAACACTGAAGCTTTCTTT. This translates into CASSVAGSMNTEAFF.